This section outlines one T cell receptor (beta chain) sequence together with its context. Its specificity is not known. Researchers ran the PCR with 60 Vbeta and 13 Jbeta primers. The repertoire was sequenced with immunoSEQ multiplex PCR; TCRdb's copy has only in-frame clones and lacks some. In total, the table holds roughly 71,000 clones. The record originates from a study of cytomegalovirus exposure and HLA in healthy donors. The overall study: The early release's HLA-typed donors yielded tens of millions of unique TCRs.

This CDR3 region has 17 residues. V shed 0 bases, J shed 0 bases, and the junction held 7 bases outside the gene matches. Germline V gene sequence: CDR1 SGHAT, CDR2 FQNNGV. Whereas donors were nominally healthy upon sampling, unrecorded immune exposures were probable. Points from the study as a whole: Prior analysis indicated that the majority of TCR beta V segments exhibited productivity approximately 87% or approximately 30% of the time.

Sample: PBMCs. The chain recombines TRBV11-2 with TRBJ2-7; 8 bases are shared with TRBD1. The origin of this receptor is a woman aged 40 to 50 in good health and CMV-seropositive. CDR3 in DNA: TGTGCCAGCAGCTTAGAGACAGGGGCCCTCTACTCCTACGAGCAGTACTTC. This codes for CASSLETGALYSYEQYF. The whole variable domain, filled in from reference TRBV11-2 and TRBJ2-7, reads EAGVAQSPRYKIIEKRQSVAFWCNPISGHATLYWYQQILGQGPKLLIQFQNNGVVDDSQLPKDRFSAERLKGVDSTLKIQPAKLEDSAVYLCASSLETGALYSYEQYFGPGTRLTVT.